This T cell receptor (beta chain) was recovered during a study of follicular helper T cells after annual influenza vaccination. CDR3 length: 16 residues. The ends were cut back, 1 base at V and 0 bases at J, with 10 bases in the middle. Germline values: CDR1 KGHSH, CDR2 LQKENI. The time point was: 2015-2016 season, 7 days after influenza vaccination. Method: immunoSEQ multiplex PCR; TCRdb's copy keeps in-frame clones and lacks some. The table includes approximately 10,000 clones, about four fifths detected once. V usage is TRBV18 and J usage is TRBJ1-3; no reliable D call. Sequencing was performed on CXCR5+ CD38- circulating T follicular helper cells from blood, taken 7 days after influenza vaccination. As for subset: circulating Tfh, non-naive CD4+CXCR5+PD-1+ (ICOS+CD38+ or ICOS-CD38-). The source of this sequence is an adult who received the influenza vaccine. This chain's CDR3 is CASSPLPPLSGNTIYF. DNA for the CDR3: TGTGCCAGCTCACCACTCCCCCCCCTCTCTGGAAACACCATATATTTT.